The T cell receptor (beta chain) under discussion was sequenced for a study of response to subunit inactivated influenza vaccine. This clonotype showed up just a few times. Germline lookup yields CDR1 MNHEY and CDR2 SVGEGT. V was clipped by 6 bases and J by 0 bases, with 15 bases between them. The CDR3 totals 15 residues. TCRdb re-called the RT-PCR reads with MiXCR, one entry per CDR3 protein. Found here are about 540,000 distinct CDR3 sequences, roughly 25% of them singletons; the top ten hold 2.5% to 3%. The same data also contributed to another study, on T cells expressing NK-cell markers. This second study says: Scientists made TCR beta cDNA using 5'RACE template switching with UMIs. Leadership of the CD3+CD56-NKG2C+ fraction also belonged to these clonotypes in four donors.

The sequencing used CD4+ T cells sorted from PBMCs, collected 11 to 12 days after vaccination. The sequence was obtained from a middle-aged man who received an inactivated influenza vaccine. The rearrangement links TRBV6-2 or TRBV6-3 to TRBJ2-7; weak D call: TRBD1 (5 bases). CDR3 region: CASSYRQSSSYEQYF. In nucleotides, the CDR3 is TGTGCCAGCAGCTATCGACAGAGCAGCTCCTACGAGCAGTACTTC.